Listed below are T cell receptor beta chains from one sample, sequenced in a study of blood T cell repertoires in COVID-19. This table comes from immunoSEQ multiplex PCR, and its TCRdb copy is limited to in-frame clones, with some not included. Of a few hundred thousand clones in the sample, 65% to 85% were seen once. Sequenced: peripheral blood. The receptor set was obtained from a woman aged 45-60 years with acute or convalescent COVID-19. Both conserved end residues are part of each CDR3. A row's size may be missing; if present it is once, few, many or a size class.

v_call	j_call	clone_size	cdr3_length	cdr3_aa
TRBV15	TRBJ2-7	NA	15	CATSRLTGELYEQYF
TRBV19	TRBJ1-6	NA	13	CASSIGGDSPLHF
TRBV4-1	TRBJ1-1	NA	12	CASSQDATEAFF
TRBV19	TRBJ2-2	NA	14	CASSSREGTGELFF
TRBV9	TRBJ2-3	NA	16	CASSVAFGSPGDTQYF
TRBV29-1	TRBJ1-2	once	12	CSVQRGQYGYTF
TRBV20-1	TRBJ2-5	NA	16	CSASDSTARGFETQYF
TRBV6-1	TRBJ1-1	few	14	CASSEGGELTEAFF
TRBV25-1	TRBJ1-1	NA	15	CASSESYPPNTEAFF
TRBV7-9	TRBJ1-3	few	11	CASRRTGALYF
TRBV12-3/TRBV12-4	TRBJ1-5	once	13	CASTRTGGQPQHF
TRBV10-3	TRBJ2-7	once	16	CAISESPGQGPYEQYF
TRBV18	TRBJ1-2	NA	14	CASSPDERNYGYTF
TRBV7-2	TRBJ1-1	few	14	CASSPNGQGTEAFF
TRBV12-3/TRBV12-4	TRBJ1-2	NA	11	CASRQNYGYTF
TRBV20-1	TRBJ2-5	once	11	CSAPRGETQYF
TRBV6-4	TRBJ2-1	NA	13	CASSDFGVDEQFF
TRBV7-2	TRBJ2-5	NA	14	CASIQGTTKETQYF
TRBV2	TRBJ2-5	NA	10	CASSEETQYF
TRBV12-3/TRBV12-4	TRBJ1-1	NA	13	CASSIDQGGEAFF
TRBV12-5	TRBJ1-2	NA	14	CASGLPTGESGYTF
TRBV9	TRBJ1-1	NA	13	CASSLDRGTEAFF
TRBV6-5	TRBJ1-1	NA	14	CASSPGGPGTEAFF
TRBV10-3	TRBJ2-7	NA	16	CAATGSGVVKPYEQYF
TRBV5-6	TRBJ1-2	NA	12	CASRGPGYGYTF
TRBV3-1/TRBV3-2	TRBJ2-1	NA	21	CASSPLPGQGLAGTSYNEQFF
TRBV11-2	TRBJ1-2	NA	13	CASRKTANYGYTF
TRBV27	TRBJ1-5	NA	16	CASSRGGTGGGQPQHF
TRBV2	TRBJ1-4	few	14	CASSGLATNEKLFF
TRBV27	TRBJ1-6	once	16	CASRRLDRVDNSPLHF
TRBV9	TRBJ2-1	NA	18	CASSVGLAGVYPDNEQFF
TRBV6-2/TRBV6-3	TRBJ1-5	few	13	CASSQYRDQPQHF
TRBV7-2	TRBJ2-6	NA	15	CASSFQSSGANVLTF
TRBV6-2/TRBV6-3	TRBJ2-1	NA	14	CASSYSSLAGSWVF